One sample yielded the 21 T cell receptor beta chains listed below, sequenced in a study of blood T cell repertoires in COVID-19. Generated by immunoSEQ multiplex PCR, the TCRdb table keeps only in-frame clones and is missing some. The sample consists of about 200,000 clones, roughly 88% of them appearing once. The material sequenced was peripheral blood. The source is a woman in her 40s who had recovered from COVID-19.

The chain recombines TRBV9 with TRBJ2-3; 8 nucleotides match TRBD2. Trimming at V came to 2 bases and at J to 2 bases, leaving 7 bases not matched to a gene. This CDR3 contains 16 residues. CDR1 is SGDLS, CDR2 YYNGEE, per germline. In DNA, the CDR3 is TGTGCCAGCAGCGTCAGCACTAGCGGATACACAGATACGCAGTATTTT. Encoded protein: CASSVSTSGYTDTQYF.

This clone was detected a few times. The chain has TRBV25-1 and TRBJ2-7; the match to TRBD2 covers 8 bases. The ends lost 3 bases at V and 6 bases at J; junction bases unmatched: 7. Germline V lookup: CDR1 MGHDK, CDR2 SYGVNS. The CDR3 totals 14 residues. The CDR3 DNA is TGTGCCAGCAGTGAGGACGGGAGGGCCTCCGAGCAGTACTTC. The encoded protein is CASSEDGRASEQYF.

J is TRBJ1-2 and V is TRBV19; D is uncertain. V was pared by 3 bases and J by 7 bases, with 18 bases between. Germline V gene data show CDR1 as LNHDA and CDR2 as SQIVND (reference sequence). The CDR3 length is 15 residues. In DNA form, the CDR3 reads TGTGCCAGTAGTATCCCCAAGGCAGGTTCGGTTGGCTACACCTTC. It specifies CASSIPKAGSVGYTF.

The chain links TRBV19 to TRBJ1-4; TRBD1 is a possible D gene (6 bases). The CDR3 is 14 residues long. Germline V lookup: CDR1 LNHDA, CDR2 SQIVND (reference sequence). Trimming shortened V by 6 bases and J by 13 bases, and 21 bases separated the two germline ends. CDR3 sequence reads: CASSPRRLGASLFF. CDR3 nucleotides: TGTGCCAGTAGCCCCCGCCGGTTGGGGGCTTCACTGTTTTTT.

CDR3 in amino acids: CASSYYGGRANNEQFF. The CDR3 coding sequence is TGTGCCAGCAGTTATTATGGCGGTAGAGCCAACAATGAGCAGTTCTTC. The chain is built from TRBV6-6 and TRBJ2-1, with D uncertain. The V end lost 3 bases, the J end lost 5 bases, and 17 bases lay between the germline ends. Germline V lookup: CDR1 MNHNY, CDR2 SVGAGI (reference sequence). This CDR3 is built from 16 residues.

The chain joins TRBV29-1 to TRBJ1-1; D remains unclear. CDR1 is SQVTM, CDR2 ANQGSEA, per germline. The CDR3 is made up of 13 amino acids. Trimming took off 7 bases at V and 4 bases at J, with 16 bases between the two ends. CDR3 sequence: CSAREFSATEAFF. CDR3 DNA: TGCAGCGCCCGGGAATTCTCGGCCACTGAAGCTTTCTTT. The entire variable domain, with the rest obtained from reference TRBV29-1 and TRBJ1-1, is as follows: SAVISQKPSRDICQRGTSLTIQCQVDSQVTMMFWYRQQPGQSLTLIATANQGSEATYESGFVIDKFPISRPNLTFSTLTVSNMSPEDSSIYLCSAREFSATEAFFGQGTRLTVV.

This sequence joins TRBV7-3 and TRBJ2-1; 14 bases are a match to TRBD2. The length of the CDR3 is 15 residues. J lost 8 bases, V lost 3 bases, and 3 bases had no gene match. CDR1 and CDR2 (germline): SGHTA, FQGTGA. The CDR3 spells CASSLGLAGADEQFF. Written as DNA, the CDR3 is TGTGCCAGCAGCTTGGGACTAGCGGGAGCAGATGAGCAGTTCTTC.

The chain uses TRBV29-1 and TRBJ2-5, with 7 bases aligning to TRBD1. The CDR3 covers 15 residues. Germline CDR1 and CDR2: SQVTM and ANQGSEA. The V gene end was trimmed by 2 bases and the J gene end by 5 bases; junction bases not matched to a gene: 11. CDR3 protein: CSVEYGTDWGETQYF. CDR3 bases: TGCAGCGTTGAATATGGGACAGACTGGGGGGAGACCCAGTACTTC.

CDR3 DNA sequence: TGTGCCAGCAGCGTACGTTCCGACACTGAAGCTTTCTTT. Its translation is CASSVRSDTEAFF. The V gene is TRBV9, the J gene TRBJ1-1; D gene unclear. The CDR3 sequence is 13 residues long. Germline V gene lookup returns CDR1 SGDLS and CDR2 YYNGEE. V was cut by 1 base and J by 3 bases, with 7 bases left in between.

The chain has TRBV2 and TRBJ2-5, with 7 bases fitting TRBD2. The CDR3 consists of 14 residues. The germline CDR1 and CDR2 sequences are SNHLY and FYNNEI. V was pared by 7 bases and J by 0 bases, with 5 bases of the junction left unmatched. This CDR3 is CASNRLADQETQYF. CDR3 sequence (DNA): TGTGCCAGCAATCGCCTAGCGGACCAAGAGACCCAGTACTTC.

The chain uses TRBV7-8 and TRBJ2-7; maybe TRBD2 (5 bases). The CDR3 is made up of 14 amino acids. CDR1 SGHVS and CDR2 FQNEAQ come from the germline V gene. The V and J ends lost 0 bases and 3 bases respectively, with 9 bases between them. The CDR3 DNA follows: TGTGCCAGCAGCTTAGCGGAGACTAACTACGAGCAGTACTTC. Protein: CASSLAETNYEQYF.

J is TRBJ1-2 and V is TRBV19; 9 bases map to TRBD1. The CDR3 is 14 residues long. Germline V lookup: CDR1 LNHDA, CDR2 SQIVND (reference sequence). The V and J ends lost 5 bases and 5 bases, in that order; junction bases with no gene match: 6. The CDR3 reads CASSPTGGAYGYTF. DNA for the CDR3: TGTGCCAGTAGTCCAACAGGGGGCGCGTATGGCTACACCTTC.

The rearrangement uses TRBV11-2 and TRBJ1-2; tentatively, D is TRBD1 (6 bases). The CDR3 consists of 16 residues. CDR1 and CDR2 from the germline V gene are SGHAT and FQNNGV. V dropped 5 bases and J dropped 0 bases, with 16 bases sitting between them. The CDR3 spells CASSLGQIHSNYGYTF. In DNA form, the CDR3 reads TGTGCCAGCAGCCTAGGACAGATCCATTCTAACTATGGCTACACCTTC. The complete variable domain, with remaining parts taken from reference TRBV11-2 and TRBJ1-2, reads EAGVAQSPRYKIIEKRQSVAFWCNPISGHATLYWYQQILGQGPKLLIQFQNNGVVDDSQLPKDRFSAERLKGVDSTLKIQPAKLEDSAVYLCASSLGQIHSNYGYTFGSGTRLTVV.

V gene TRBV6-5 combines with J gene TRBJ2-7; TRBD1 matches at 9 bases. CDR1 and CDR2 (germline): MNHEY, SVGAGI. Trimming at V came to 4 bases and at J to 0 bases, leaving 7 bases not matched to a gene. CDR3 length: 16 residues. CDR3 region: CASSSVGQGPSYEQYF. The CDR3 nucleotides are TGTGCCAGCAGTTCGGTGGGACAGGGTCCCTCCTACGAGCAGTACTTC.

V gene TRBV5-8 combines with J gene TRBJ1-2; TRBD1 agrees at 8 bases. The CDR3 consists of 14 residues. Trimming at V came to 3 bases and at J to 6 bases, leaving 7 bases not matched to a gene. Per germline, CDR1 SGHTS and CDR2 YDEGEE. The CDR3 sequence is CASSSDRVGDGYTF. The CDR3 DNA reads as TGTGCCAGCAGCTCGGACAGGGTTGGTGATGGCTACACCTTC.

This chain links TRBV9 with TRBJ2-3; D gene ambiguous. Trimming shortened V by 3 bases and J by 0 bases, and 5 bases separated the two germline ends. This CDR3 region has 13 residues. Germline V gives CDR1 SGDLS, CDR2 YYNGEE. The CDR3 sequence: CASSAISTDTQYF. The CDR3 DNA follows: TGTGCCAGCAGCGCCATCAGCACAGATACGCAGTATTTT. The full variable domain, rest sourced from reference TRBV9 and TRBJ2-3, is DSGVTQTPKHLITATGQRVTLRCSPRSGDLSVYWYQQSLDQGLQFLIQYYNGEERAKGNILERFSAQQFPDLHSELNLSSLELGDSALYFCASSAISTDTQYFGPGTRLTVL.

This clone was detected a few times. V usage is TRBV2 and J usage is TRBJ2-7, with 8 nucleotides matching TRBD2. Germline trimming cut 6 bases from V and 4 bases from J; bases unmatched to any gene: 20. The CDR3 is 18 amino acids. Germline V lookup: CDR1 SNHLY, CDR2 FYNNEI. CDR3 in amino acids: CASRPLLESGSKFYEQYF. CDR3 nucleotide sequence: TGTGCCAGCAGGCCCCTCCTTGAGAGCGGGAGTAAGTTTTACGAGCAGTACTTC.

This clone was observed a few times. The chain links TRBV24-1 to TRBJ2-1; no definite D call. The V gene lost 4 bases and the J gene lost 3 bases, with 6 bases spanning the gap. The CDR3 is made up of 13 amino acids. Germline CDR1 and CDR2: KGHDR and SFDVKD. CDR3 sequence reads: CATSDPNYNEQFF. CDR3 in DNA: TGTGCCACCAGTGACCCTAACTACAATGAGCAGTTCTTC.

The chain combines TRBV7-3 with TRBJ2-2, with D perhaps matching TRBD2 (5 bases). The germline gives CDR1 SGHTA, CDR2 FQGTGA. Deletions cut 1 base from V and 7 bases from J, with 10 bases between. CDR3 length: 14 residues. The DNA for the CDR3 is TGTGCCAGCAGCTTAAGCCTAGCAAGCGGGGAGCTGTTTTTT. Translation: CASSLSLASGELFF. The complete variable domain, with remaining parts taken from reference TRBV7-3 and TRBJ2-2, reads GAGVSQTPSNKVTEKGKYVELRCDPISGHTALYWYRQSLGQGPEFLIYFQGTGAADDSGLPNDRFFAVRPEGSVSTLKIQRTERGDSAVYLCASSLSLASGELFFGEGSRLTVL.

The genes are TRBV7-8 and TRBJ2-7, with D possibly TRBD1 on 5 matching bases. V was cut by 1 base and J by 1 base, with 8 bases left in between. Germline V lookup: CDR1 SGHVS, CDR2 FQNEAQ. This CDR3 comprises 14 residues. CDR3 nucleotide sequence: TGTGCCAGCAGCTTAGGACAGTTATCCTACGAGCAGTACTTC. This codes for CASSLGQLSYEQYF.

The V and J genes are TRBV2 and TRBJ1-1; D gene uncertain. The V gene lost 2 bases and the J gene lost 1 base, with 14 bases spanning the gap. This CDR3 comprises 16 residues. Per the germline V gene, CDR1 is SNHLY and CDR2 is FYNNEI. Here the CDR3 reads CASSEQLLGGNTEAFF. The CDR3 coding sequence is TGTGCCAGCAGTGAACAGCTTTTAGGAGGGAACACTGAAGCTTTCTTT.